This T cell receptor beta chain stems from a study of CD8+ T cells in alopecia areata. Study information: Those treated were given oral tofacitinib at 5 to 10 mg twice daily. The SALT score measured affected scalp surface percentage in treated patients.

Germline CDR1 SGHDN, CDR2 FVKESK. V was pared by 0 bases and J by 6 bases, with 6 bases of the junction left unmatched. This CDR3 has 15 amino acids. To note about this clone: No antigen is known for it. Other DNA sequences within the sample encode an identical CDR3.

cDNA prepared by RNA extraction and subsequent reverse transcription served as the template for sequencing. Libraries were prepared by immunoSEQ multiplex PCR; TCRdb keeps only in-frame clonotypes and omits some of them. The repertoire holds 150,000 to 200,000 clones, less than 70% seen once, with 1.3% in the top ten. Described treatment: oral pan-JAK inhibitor, 5-10 mg twice daily. Study results and limitations: Expanded CD8+ clones among the top 100, and scalp clonality, were significantly decreased by tofacitinib.

This rearrangement joins TRBV14 to TRBJ1-2; 8 bases align to TRBD1. The input for sequencing was CD4+ T cells sorted from blood, taken around week 47, from a patient treated with tofacitinib. This receptor was identified in a human donor with alopecia areata. The CDR3 region is CASSQDRTGRDGYTF. CDR3 nucleotides: TGTGCCAGCAGCCAAGACCGGACAGGGCGGGATGGCTACACCTTC.